Presented here are 17 T cell receptor beta chains from one specimen sequenced in a study of cytomegalovirus exposure and HLA in healthy donors. With 60 Vbeta and 13 Jbeta primers, the PCR was carried out. The method was immunoSEQ multiplex PCR; TCRdb's version includes in-frame clones alone and lacks a portion of them. This sample's table reports approximately 140,000 clones. Sample: PBMCs. Receptors originate from a middle-aged woman in good health and CMV-seronegative.

This chain connects TRBV4-2 to TRBJ1-3; no clear D. Trimming stripped 0 bases from V and 3 bases from J, with 9 bases between. From germline, CDR1 is LGHNA and CDR2 YNFKEQ. This CDR3 has 15 amino acids. Here the CDR3 reads CASSQDRGFGNTIYF. In DNA, the CDR3 is TGTGCCAGCAGCCAAGACCGCGGGTTTGGAAACACCATATATTTT.

This CDR3 is CASSLEGFYNEQFF. The CDR3 DNA reads as TGTGCCAGCAGCCTGGAGGGATTCTACAATGAGCAGTTCTTC. The V gene is TRBV11-1, the J gene TRBJ2-1; tentatively, D is TRBD2 (6 bases). The CDR3 loop spans 14 amino acids. V lost 5 bases, J lost 3 bases, and 11 bases lay in between. The germline V gene encodes CDR1 SGHAT and CDR2 FQDESV (reference sequence).

J is TRBJ1-5 and V is TRBV28; TRBD1 might be the D (5 bases). The germline V gene has CDR1 MDHEN and CDR2 SYDVKM. V gave up 3 bases and J gave up 0 bases, with 6 bases separating them. There are 14 residues in the CDR3. The CDR3 here is CASSLGHSNQPQHF. The CDR3 coding sequence is TGTGCCAGCAGTTTGGGGCATAGCAATCAGCCCCAGCATTTT. The whole variable domain, filled in from reference TRBV28 and TRBJ1-5, reads DVKVTQSSRYLVKRTGEKVFLECVQDMDHENMFWYRQDPGLGLRLIYFSYDVKMKEKGDIPEGYSVSREKKERFSLILESASTNQTSMYLCASSLGHSNQPQHFGDGTRLSIL.

The chain is built from TRBV10-3 and TRBJ1-3, with TRBD1 matching 8 bases. The ends lost 3 bases at V and 2 bases at J; junction bases unmatched: 3. Germline V CDR1 and CDR2: ENHRY, SYGVKD. The CDR3 totals 15 residues. CDR3 nucleotide sequence: TGTGCCATCAGTGAATCAGGGGGCCCTGGAAACACCATATATTTT. The encoded protein is CAISESGGPGNTIYF.

The V call is TRBV4-2, the J call TRBJ2-3; tentative D call: TRBD1 (5 bases). Trimming pared 0 bases from V and 0 bases from J, leaving 16 bases between. Germline CDR1 and CDR2: LGHNA and YNFKEQ. The CDR3 loop spans 18 amino acids. The CDR3 DNA follows: TGTGCCAGCAGCCAAGATACAGGACCAAACTTTAGCACAGATACGCAGTATTTT. It specifies CASSQDTGPNFSTDTQYF.

This chain links TRBV7-2 with TRBJ1-2; D is uncertain. The CDR3 has 11 residues. The V gene lost 10 bases and the J gene lost 8 bases, with 14 bases spanning the gap. CDR1 and CDR2 (germline): SGHTA, FQGNSA. Here the CDR3 DNA reads TGTGCCACAACGGGAGTATTGGGCTACACCTTC. Its protein product is CATTGVLGYTF.

The rearrangement joins TRBV19 to TRBJ1-3; D remains ambiguous. Germline V gene sequence: CDR1 LNHDA, CDR2 SQIVND (reference sequence). Trimming left V 6 bases short and J 0 bases short, with 12 bases between. This CDR3 comprises 15 residues. CDR3 sequence (DNA): TGTGCCAGTAGGTCACGGTTGAGCTCTGGAAACACCATATATTTT. It translates to CASRSRLSSGNTIYF.

Here the CDR3 DNA reads TGTGCCTTATTTGTAACAGGGAATAACGAGCAGTACGTC. Its translation is CALFVTGNNEQYV. The rearrangement joins TRBV30 to TRBJ2-7, with a weak D call TRBD1 (6 bases). V lost 7 bases and J lost 5, with 18 bases in between. The germline gives CDR1 GTSNPN, CDR2 SVGIG (reference sequence). The CDR3 length is 13 residues.

V is TRBV19 and J is TRBJ2-7; D perhaps matches TRBD1 (7 bases). Per the germline V gene, CDR1 is LNHDA and CDR2 is SQIVND (reference sequence). The CDR3 runs 15 residues. V shed 4 bases and J shed 2 bases, with 15 bases lying between them. As DNA, the CDR3 is TGTGCCAGTAGTAGGGGCCGGGGGACAGCCTACGAGCAGTACGTC. Amino acids: CASSRGRGTAYEQYV.

The gene calls are TRBV11-2 and TRBJ1-3; TRBD1 agrees at 8 bases. The CDR3 sequence is 14 residues long. V trimming: 2 bases; J trimming: 3 bases; junction bases outside the gene matches: 0. Germline values: CDR1 SGHAT, CDR2 FQNNGV. The CDR3 coding sequence is TGTGCCAGCAGCTTAACAGGGGGTGGAAACACCATATATTTT. This encodes CASSLTGGGNTIYF.

A note on this clone: At one boundary the junction diverges from the germline segment, which might be a read error. The sample has other DNA sequences that encode this CDR3 too. The rearrangement links TRBV10-3 to TRBJ1-1; D perhaps matches TRBD1 (5 bases). CDR1 and CDR2 (germline): ENHRY, SYGVKD. This CDR3 is 13 amino acids long. The CDR3, as DNA: TGCGCCATCGGACGCGGGACGGGCACTGAAGCTTTCTTT. As protein: CAIGRGTGTEAFF.

The chain employs TRBV11-3 and TRBJ1-1; 7 bases map to TRBD1. V lost 5 bases, J lost 5 bases, and 8 bases stayed unmatched. CDR3 length equals 14 residues. The germline gives CDR1 SGHNT, CDR2 YENEEA. CDR3 sequence (DNA): TGTGCCAGCAGCGACACAGGGGCGCGGACTGAAGCTTTCTTT. It translates to CASSDTGARTEAFF. The full variable domain, completed using reference TRBV11-3 and TRBJ1-1, is EAGVVQSPRYKIIEKKQPVAFWCNPISGHNTLYWYLQNLGQGPELLIRYENEEAVDDSQLPKDRFSAERLKGVDSTLKIQPAELGDSAVYLCASSDTGARTEAFFGQGTRLTVV.

The chain employs TRBV2 and TRBJ2-7; D gene unclear. V was cut by 8 bases and J by 3 bases, with 11 bases left in between. Germline CDR1 is SNHLY and CDR2 is FYNNEI. CDR3 size: 12 residues. The CDR3: CASGPLGYEQYV. CDR3 in DNA: TGTGCCAGCGGCCCGTTGGGCTACGAGCAGTACGTC.

The genes are TRBV7-2 and TRBJ2-7, with TRBD2 matching over 10 bases. Germline-derived CDR1 and CDR2 are SGHTA and FQGNSA. With 0 bases clipped from V and 2 bases from J, the junction kept 4 bases outside the gene matches. This CDR3 spans 16 amino acids. CDR3 sequence (DNA): TGTGCCAGCAGCTTAGCGGCCAGCGGGGGGGCCTACGAGCAGTACTTC. This translates into CASSLAASGGAYEQYF.

The chain is built from TRBV19 and TRBJ2-7; 11 bases align to TRBD2. Germline V gives CDR1 LNHDA, CDR2 SQIVND (reference sequence). The CDR3 length is 17 residues. V dropped 10 bases and J dropped 4; count of bases not matched to a gene: 18. For the CDR3, the DNA is TGTGCCACCGCCCGGGGGGTAGCGGGGGGGCTCAGGTACGAGCAGTACTTC. Translating gives CATARGVAGGLRYEQYF.

Measured by frequency, this clone is medium-sized. This rearrangement joins TRBV6-4 to TRBJ2-5, with 11 nucleotides matching TRBD2. In germline, CDR1 is MRHNA, CDR2 SNTAGT. Trimming took 4 bases from V and 2 from J; bases not matched to a gene: 3. This CDR3 is 15 amino acids long. CDR3: CASSAVAGGQETQYF. CDR3 in DNA: TGTGCCAGCAGTGCGGTAGCGGGGGGGCAAGAGACCCAGTACTTC.

The chain recombines TRBV6-5 with TRBJ1-5, with D perhaps TRBD1 (6 bases). This CDR3 contains 15 residues. From germline, CDR1 is MNHEY and CDR2 SVGAGI. Trimming shortened V by 5 bases and J by 2 bases, and 13 bases separated the two germline ends. Written as DNA, the CDR3 is TGTGCCAGCAGTATCACAGGGTCAGGCAATCAGCCCCAGCATTTT. Amino acid sequence: CASSITGSGNQPQHF.